This TCR beta chain derives from a study of blood T cell repertoires in COVID-19. Study in general: The United States, Italy and Spain supplied acute and convalescent COVID-19 samples. The cDNA or gDNA used as material had been derived from T cells, B-cell-depleted T cells, or PBMCs.

Methods used by the authors: Reference gene primers were amplified, and this amplification served to estimate nucleated cell counts. Clones were read by immunoSEQ multiplex PCR, and TCRdb kept only the in-frame ones, dropping some. The V and J calls and clone size were taken over from that table, and D and trimming were inferred from the DNA. The sample contains more than 70,000 clones, approximately 78% of which appear only once. This CDR3 contains 15 residues. From germline, CDR1 is GTSNPN and CDR2 SVGIG (reference sequence). V was clipped by 7 bases and J by 0 bases, with 13 bases between them. The sequence was collected from a woman older than 75 with active or convalescent COVID-19. V gene TRBV30 combines with J gene TRBJ1-6; possibly TRBD1 for D (5 bases). Sequencing input: peripheral blood. The CDR3, as DNA: TGTGCCTCCCCGAGGCAGGGCTCCTATAATTCACCCCTCCACTTT. Translation gives CASPRQGSYNSPLHF.